This T cell receptor beta chain was documented in a study of blood T cell repertoires in COVID-19. Across the study: There were acute and convalescent COVID-19 samples, and they came from the United States, Italy and Spain. In each case, the material was cDNA or gDNA derived from T cells, B-cell-depleted T cells, or PBMCs.

Per the authors' pipeline: Researchers report that nucleated cell counts were estimated from reference gene primer amplification. Data came from immunoSEQ multiplex PCR; TCRdb stores just in-frame clones and leaves some out. V, J and clone size are those of that table, while D and trimming were read from the DNA. There are about 58,000 clones in the sample; 85% occur only once, and roughly 4.5% lies in the top ten. Germline lookup yields CDR1 SEHNR and CDR2 FQNEAQ (reference sequence). This CDR3 is 15 amino acids long. Deletions cut 0 bases from V and 3 bases from J, with 9 bases between. V usage is TRBV7-9 and J usage is TRBJ1-5; D is ambiguous. Sequencing used peripheral blood. The clonotype comes from a man aged 35-49 years with active COVID-19. CDR3 in DNA: TGTGCCAGCAGCTTAGCGGGAGTAGACAATCAGCCCCAGCATTTT. Translation: CASSLAGVDNQPQHF.